One sample yielded the 32 T cell receptor beta chains listed below, sequenced in a study of CD8+CD57+ T cells in acquired aplastic anemia (dated by TCRdb to between 2017 and 2018). For sequencing, an Illumina HiSeq 2000 was employed. Genomic DNA was used as template for profiling of TCR beta VDJ combinations and CDR3 sequences. Clones were called with MiXCR by TCRdb after fastp trimmed the public reads at Q25, and only in-frame beta chains were retained. Here each entry gathers all rows of one CDR3 protein and keeps the most common genes and DNA. The sample data list 200,000 to 300,000 distinct CDR3 sequences, and 82% of these were observed just once. 35% to 50% of the sample is held by the ten biggest clonotypes. Flow cytometry had shown CD8+CD57+ cell expansion in the patients selected for sequencing. The sequenced material came from sorted CD4+, CD8+, or CD8+CD57+ T cells (not recorded which) from PBMCs. The receptor source for this set is a human donor with aplastic anemia.

Turning to this clonotype: One junction end disagrees with the germline gene, perhaps due to a read error. This chain joins TRBV5-1 and TRBJ2-2, with 7 positions matching TRBD1. The CDR3 has 12 amino acids. The germline V gene has CDR1 SGHRS and CDR2 YFSETQ. DNA for the CDR3: TGCGCCAGCACCCGACAGGGAATCGAAGAGTTCTTT. This sequence encodes CASTRQGIEEFF. Combining the CDR3 with reference TRBV5-1 and TRBJ2-2 gives the whole variable domain KAGVTQTPRYLIKTRGQQVTLSCSPISGHRSVSWYQQTPGQGLQFLFEYFSETQRNKGNFPGRFSGRQFSNSRSEMNVSTLELGDSALYLCASTRQGIEEFFGEGSRLTVL.

This sequence joins TRBV2 and TRBJ2-7; D possibly matches TRBD1 or TRBD2 (5 bases each). Germline V gene lookup returns CDR1 SNHLY and CDR2 FYNNEI. The CDR3 is 12 residues long. The V gene lost 4 bases and the J gene lost 11 bases, with 15 bases spanning the gap. In DNA, the CDR3 is TGTGCCAGCAGTGCAATTGGGACCCGAGAGTACTTC. It is translated as CASSAIGTREYF.

As to this clonotype: One junction end disagrees with the germline gene, perhaps due to a read error. The genes are TRBV9 and TRBJ2-5, with 7 bases identical to TRBD1. Germline assignment: CDR1 SGDLS and CDR2 YYNGEE. The CDR3 covers 14 residues. The CDR3 reads CATSVGGSQEPQHF. For the CDR3, the DNA is TGTGCCACCAGCGTAGGGGGCTCGCAAGAGCCCCAGCACTTC.

As concerns this clonotype: The CDR3 carries no conserved terminal phenylalanine or tryptophan, so it likely arises from a read error. The DNA is omitted, as the CDR3 cannot be located on it reliably, and the CDR3 follows TCRdb's listing. J is TRBJ1-1 and V is TRBV2. CDR1 and CDR2 from the germline V gene are SNHLY and FYNNEI. The CDR3 is made up of 16 amino acids, end residues included. The CDR3 sequence is CASSESGAMNTTASFG.

About this clonotype: Relative to the germline gene, one junction end is altered; a read error may explain this. The chain employs TRBV9 and TRBJ2-3; 7 positions match TRBD2. The CDR3 totals 14 residues. Germline CDR1 and CDR2: SGDLS and YYNGEE. The CDR3 reads CASSVVAGNTGEHF. CDR3 in DNA: TGTGCCAGCAGCGTAGTAGCGGGTAACACCGGGGAGCATTTT.

A few counts support this clonotype. The chain couples TRBV25-1 to TRBJ2-4, with 7 bases matching TRBD1. Losses at the gene ends were 5 bases for V and 5 bases for J; bases not matched to a gene: 6. Per germline, CDR1 MGHDK and CDR2 SYGVNS. This CDR3 has 14 residues. In DNA, the CDR3 is TGTGCCAGCAGTCCCAGACAGGGCCAAAACATTCAGTACTTC. Encoded protein: CASSPRQGQNIQYF. The whole variable domain, remainder taken from reference TRBV25-1 and TRBJ2-4, is EADIYQTPRYLVIGTGKKITLECSQTMGHDKMYWYQQDPGMELHLIHYSYGVNSTEKGDLSSESTVSRIRTEHFPLTLESARPSHTSQYLCASSPRQGQNIQYFGAGTRLSVL.

This clonotype was seen a single time. The J gene is TRBJ2-3, the V gene TRBV7-9; 7 bases fit TRBD1. Trimming cost V 5 bases and J 4 bases; bases outside gene matches: 15. CDR3 size: 17 residues. CDR1 is SEHNR, CDR2 FQNEAQ, per germline (reference sequence). As DNA, the CDR3 is TGTGCCAGCAGCCCGTGGGGGAATTTAGGACAGGCAGATACGCAGTATTTT. Translation: CASSPWGNLGQADTQYF.

For this clonotype: The junction departs from the called germline gene at one end, perhaps through a read error. The chain recombines TRBV6-2 or TRBV6-3 with TRBJ2-5; D is possibly TRBD2 (7 bases). This CDR3 is built from 15 residues. Germline-derived CDR1 and CDR2 are MNHEY and SVGEGT. The CDR3 DNA sequence: TGTGCCAGCAGTTACTCACACGGGGGGCAAGAGACCCAGTACTTT. It encodes CASSYSHGGQETQYF.

V and J are TRBV7-2 and TRBJ2-3; D might be TRBD2 (7 bases). With 5 bases removed from V and 13 bases from J, the gap between germline ends came to 22 bases. This CDR3 is 14 amino acids long. Germline CDR1 reads SGHTA; CDR2 reads FQGNSA. The CDR3: CASSLRGGAWDKYF. The CDR3 region has the DNA TGTGCCAGCAGCCTACGAGGGGGGGCCTGGGACAAGTATTTT.

The chain joins TRBV7-8 to TRBJ1-2; D is unclear. Between the trimmed V and J ends, which lost 1 base and 14 bases, there was a span of 23 bases. This CDR3 region has 15 residues. Germline V gene sequence: CDR1 SGHVS, CDR2 FQNEAQ. The CDR3 sequence is CASSLDPGFDTDYTF. CDR3 nucleotides: TGTGCCAGCAGCTTAGATCCAGGCTTCGACACGGACTATACCTTC. The variable domain in full, with the rest retrieved from reference TRBV7-8 and TRBJ1-2, is GAGVSQSPRYKVAKRGQDVALRCDPISGHVSLFWYQQALGQGPEFLTYFQNEAQLDKSGLPSDRFFAERPEGSVSTLKIQRTQQEDSAVYLCASSLDPGFDTDYTFGSGTRLTVV.

This clonotype was recorded many times. The chain carries TRBV12-3 or TRBV12-4 and TRBJ1-3; D perhaps matches TRBD1 (5 bases). Trimming pared 6 bases from V and 4 bases from J, leaving 25 bases between. This CDR3 comprises 18 residues. CDR3 nucleotides: TGTGCCAGCAGATTAATATCGTCCCGTGGGGGTAGAGGAAACACCATATATTTT. This gives the protein CASRLISSRGGRGNTIYF.

The chain couples TRBV7-8 to TRBJ2-1; D tentatively fits TRBD1 or TRBD2 (7 bases each). This CDR3 has 16 residues. V lost 3 bases and J lost 8, with 20 bases in between. The germline gives CDR1 SGHVS, CDR2 FQNEAQ. CDR3 sequence (DNA): TGTGCCAGCAGCTTTCATCCAAGCGGGACAGCCCATGAGCAGTTCTTC. It is translated as CASSFHPSGTAHEQFF.

This clonotype turned up a few times. The junction differs from germline at one of its ends, possibly a read error. The V and J genes are TRBV5-1 and TRBJ2-5; TRBD2 matches 13 bases. The CDR3 consists of 13 residues. Germline V CDR1 and CDR2: SGHRS, YFSETQ. The CDR3 nucleotides read TGTGCCAGCAGACAGGGACTAGCGGGGAGCCAGTACTTC. It codes for CASRQGLAGSQYF.

J is TRBJ2-3 and V is TRBV7-2; no clear D. This CDR3 region has 14 residues. Trimming removed 1 base from V and 11 bases from J, with 16 bases in between. The germline V gene has CDR1 SGHTA and CDR2 FQGNSA. DNA of the CDR3: TGTGCCAGCAGCTTAGTGGGCTGTCCGGATTGGCAGTATTTT. Encoded protein: CASSLVGCPDWQYF.

The CDR3 spells CASTLRRVPDGANTF. CDR3 DNA: TGTGCCAGCACCCTAAGGAGGGTCCCCGATGGTGCCAACACCTTC. The rearrangement uses TRBV7-7 and TRBJ1-2; D is unclear. Germline CDR1 SSHAT, CDR2 FNYEAQ (reference sequence). V was pared by 7 bases and J by 12 bases, with 27 bases between. This CDR3 is built from 15 residues.

CDR3 bases: TGTGCCAGCAGCTTAGATGGACCAAAGCCCCAGCATTTT. Encoded protein: CASSLDGPKPQHF. V is TRBV11-2 and J is TRBJ1-5; D is ambiguous. The CDR3 spans 13 residues. Looked up from germline, CDR1 is SGHAT and CDR2 is FQNNGV. The ends were cut back, 0 bases at V and 8 bases at J, with 8 bases in the middle.

The rearrangement links TRBV5-5 to TRBJ2-7; no reliable D call. V gave up 4 bases and J gave up 6 bases, with 23 bases separating them. This CDR3 is built from 16 residues. CDR1 and CDR2 from the germline V gene are SGHKS and YYEKEE (reference sequence). Here the CDR3 DNA reads TGTGCCAGCAGCGTACCGTCCGAGGCGAACCTGGCCGAGCAGTACGTC. Protein product: CASSVPSEANLAEQYV.

The V call is TRBV4-3, the J call TRBJ2-3; 13 bases line up with TRBD2. V gave up 3 bases and J gave up 6 bases; unmatched junction bases: 12. The germline V gene has CDR1 LGHNA and CDR2 YSLEER. CDR3 length equals 18 residues. CDR3 amino acids: CASSHPGLAGAEMDTQYF. The CDR3, as DNA: TGCGCCAGCAGCCACCCCGGACTAGCGGGAGCGGAGATGGATACGCAGTATTTT.

The chain has TRBV19 and TRBJ2-1; perhaps TRBD2 as D (6 bases). The CDR3 consists of 16 residues. Trimming pared 3 bases from V and 2 bases from J, leaving 14 bases between. Germline lookup yields CDR1 LNHDA and CDR2 SQIVND (reference sequence). CDR3 coding DNA: TGTGCCAGTAGTATCAGGGACTCACGACCCTACAATGAGCAGTTCTTC. Protein product: CASSIRDSRPYNEQFF.

Concerning this clonotype: One junction end does not reproduce the germline sequence, and a read error may be involved. The chain links TRBV9 to TRBJ2-1; possibly TRBD1 or TRBD2 for D (6 bases each). The CDR3 totals 13 residues. Looked up from germline, CDR1 is SGDLS and CDR2 is YYNGEE. CDR3 amino acids: CASSDEGGGEQIF. For the CDR3, the DNA is TGTGCCAGCAGTGATGAGGGGGGAGGTGAGCAGATCTTC.

Concerning this clonotype: Since the CDR3 does not end with the conserved phenylalanine or tryptophan, this likely comes from a read error. The DNA is left out, because the CDR3 cannot be placed on it with certainty; the CDR3 is given as TCRdb lists it. The CDR3 is CASGPGQTDTQQFC. This sequence joins TRBV2 and TRBJ2-7; the D call of TRBD1 is as the table states it, not checked on the DNA. The germline V gene has CDR1 SNHLY and CDR2 FYNNEI. The CDR3 is 14 amino acids long, termini counted.

The chain employs TRBV7-8 and TRBJ2-7; D is possibly TRBD2 (6 bases). Germline values: CDR1 SGHVS, CDR2 FQNEAQ. Trimming cost V 2 bases and J 1 base, with 21 bases left between them. The CDR3 runs 18 residues. The CDR3 spells CASSLQGGPDTQSYEQYV. The CDR3 nucleotides read TGTGCCAGCAGCTTACAGGGAGGTCCCGATACGCAGTCCTACGAGCAGTACGTC.

Only one count was recorded for this clonotype. The junction departs from germline at one end; a sequencing error may be responsible. The chain employs TRBV7-8 and TRBJ1-6; TRBD1 is a possible D gene (5 bases). This CDR3 comprises 14 residues. The germline V gene has CDR1 SGHVS and CDR2 FQNEAQ. CDR3 protein: CASSSATLNGETDF. In nucleotides, the CDR3 is TGTGCCAGCAGTTCCGCTACTCTAAATGGAGAGACAGACTTT.

A note on this clonotype: One end of the junction varies from germline; a read error may be responsible. This chain joins TRBV7-9 and TRBJ2-3; D is possibly TRBD1 (7 bases). Germline lookup yields CDR1 SEHNR and CDR2 FQNEAQ (reference sequence). The CDR3 has 13 residues. CDR3 in DNA: TGTGCCAGCAGCGGCGGGGACTCAGGGGGTCCGCATTTT. This codes for CASSGGDSGGPHF.

The chain is built from TRBV7-4 and TRBJ2-5; D is tentatively TRBD1 or TRBD2 (6 bases each). V lost 4 bases, J lost 5 bases, and 14 bases lay in between. The CDR3 totals 14 residues. CDR1 SGHVT and CDR2 SQSDAQ come from the germline V gene. The CDR3 reads CASSSPGARETQYF. In nucleotides, the CDR3 is TGTGCCAGCAGCTCACCGGGGGCTAGGGAGACCCAGTACTTC. Full variable domain (remainder filled in from reference TRBV7-4 and TRBJ2-5): GAGVSQSPRYKVAKRGRDVALRCDSISGHVTLYWYRQTLGQGSEVLTYSQSDAQRDKSGRPSGRFSAERPERSVSTLKIQRTEQGDSAVYLCASSSPGARETQYFGPGTRLLVL.

The J gene is TRBJ2-5, the V gene TRBV5-4; the D is unclear. The CDR3 consists of 12 residues. The germline gives CDR1 SGHNT, CDR2 YYREEE (reference sequence). V shed 2 bases and J shed 5 bases, with 7 bases lying between them. The CDR3 DNA sequence: TGTGCCAGCAGCTTCAGTGGGGAGACCCAGTACTTC. Protein sequence: CASSFSGETQYF.

About this clonotype: Sequence at one end of the junction differs from germline and may be a read error. The chain joins TRBV2 to TRBJ2-3; TRBD2 might be the D (6 bases). Germline lookup yields CDR1 SNHLY and CDR2 FYNNEI. CDR3 length: 16 amino acids. In DNA form, the CDR3 reads TGTGCCAGCAGCTCCGCGGGTAGCGGCCCCACAAATACGCAGTATTTT. Translated: CASSSAGSGPTNTQYF. The variable domain in full, completed from reference TRBV2 and TRBJ2-3, reads EPEVTQTPSHQVTQMGQEVILRCVPISNHLYFYWYRQILGQKVEFLVSFYNNEISEKSEIFDDQFSVERPDGSNFTLKIRSTKLEDSAMYFCASSSAGSGPTNTQYFGPGTRLTVL.

The rearrangement uses TRBV2 and TRBJ2-7, with D hard to call. The CDR3 covers 14 residues. Germline V gene sequence: CDR1 SNHLY, CDR2 FYNNEI. Between the trimmed V and J ends, which lost 5 bases and 12 bases, there was a span of 23 bases. DNA of the CDR3: TGTGCCAGCAGTTCCAACTGGAGCCGTCACCAGTTGTACTTC. Translating it yields CASSSNWSRHQLYF.

Of note for this clonotype: An end of the junction differs from the germline gene, which may be a read error. The rearrangement joins TRBV7-9 to TRBJ2-3, with TRBD2 as a possible D gene (6 bases). This CDR3 is built from 13 residues. Germline assignment: CDR1 SEHNR and CDR2 FQNEAQ (reference sequence). The DNA for the CDR3 is TGTGCCTGCGGGGACGCGGGCAAAGATACGACGCATTTT. It translates to CACGDAGKDTTHF.

With regard to this clonotype: One end of the junction is discordant with germline, which a read error may explain. The CDR3 loop is CASGDRGTDTLF. Here the CDR3 DNA reads TGTGCCAGCGGGGACAGGGGCACAGATACGCTGTTT. The V and J genes are TRBV2 and TRBJ1-1, with 10 bases matching TRBD1. CDR1 and CDR2 from the germline V gene are SNHLY and FYNNEI. This CDR3 comprises 12 residues.

The chain combines TRBV20-1 with TRBJ1-2; D not resolved. Per the germline V gene, CDR1 is DFQATT and CDR2 is SNEGSKA (reference sequence). The CDR3 is 10 amino acids. Deletions cut 3 bases from V and 6 bases from J, with 5 bases between. The CDR3 loop reads CSARGNGYTF. The CDR3 DNA sequence: TGCAGTGCTAGGGGGAATGGCTACACCTTC.

The rearrangement joins TRBV4-2 to TRBJ1-6; possibly TRBD1 for D (5 bases). The CDR3 covers 17 residues. Germline V gene data show CDR1 as LGHNA and CDR2 as YNFKEQ. V shed 0 bases and J shed 6 bases, with 15 bases lying between them. The CDR3 here is CASSQDELQGLNSPLHF. The CDR3 coding sequence is TGTGCCAGCAGCCAAGATGAGCTCCAGGGCCTTAATTCACCCCTCCACTTT.